The rows below give T cell receptor beta chains drawn from one sample of a study of CD8+ T cells in alopecia areata. The protocol was immunoSEQ multiplex PCR, while the TCRdb copy is restricted to in-frame clones and leaves out a portion. The table shows 120,000 or so clones, with over 60% occurring only once. The starting material was CD4+ T cells sorted from blood, obtained at week 4, from a patient treated with tofacitinib. Every receptor here comes from a human donor with alopecia areata. CDR3s include the opening cysteine and the closing phenylalanine or tryptophan. Fields, in order: CDR3 length, J gene, V gene, D gene, clone size, CDR3 DNA, CDR3 protein. D genes are given only for firm matches. The size field is filled for only some rows; it gives once, few, many or a size class.

>15|TRBJ1-4|TRBV25-1|-|-
TGTGCCAGCAGTGATTTCCAAGCGGAGAATGAAAAACTGTTTTTT
CASSDFQAENEKLFF
>13|TRBJ2-3|TRBV6-5|-|-
TGTGCCAGCAGTACGACAGAGCCGGGTACGCAGTATTTT
CASSTTEPGTQYF
>15|TRBJ2-3|TRBV30|-|few
TGTGCCTGGACTCTGACTAGATCCGGGACAGATACGCAGTATTTT
CAWTLTRSGTDTQYF
>14|TRBJ1-4|TRBV27|-|-
TGTGCCAGCAGTCAGCGGTATGGTAATGAAAAACTGTTTTTT
CASSQRYGNEKLFF
>17|TRBJ1-1|TRBV4-1|TRBD1|-
TGCGCCAGCAGCCCGCGGACAGGGTTCGGGGTGAACACTGAAGCTTTCTTT
CASSPRTGFGVNTEAFF
>14|TRBJ2-3|TRBV30|TRBD1|-
TGTGCCTGGGAAAGGACAGGGAGGTGGAATACGCAGTATTTT
CAWERTGRWNTQYF
>12|TRBJ1-2|TRBV6-6|-|-
TGTGCCAGCAGTTACAGGGAATCTGGCTACACCTTC
CASSYRESGYTF
>12|TRBJ2-3|TRBV29-1|-|few
TGCAGCGGGGCGGACTTGGGAGATACGCAGTATTTT
CSGADLGDTQYF
>13|TRBJ2-1|TRBV29-1|TRBD1|-
TGCAGCGTTGCCGGGACAGGGTTACGTGAGCAGTTCTTC
CSVAGTGLREQFF
>15|TRBJ1-4|TRBV5-1|TRBD1|few
TGCGCCAGCAGCCAGGGGGACCGGGTTATTTCAACCCTGTTTTTT
CASSQGDRVISTLFF
>12|TRBJ2-7|TRBV29-1|-|-
TGCAGCGTTGCTCAGTACTCCTACGAGCAGTACTTC
CSVAQYSYEQYF
>16|TRBJ1-6|TRBV23-1|TRBD1|few
TGCGCCAGCAGTCAAGCCGGGACAGGAGAGAATTCACCCCTCCACTTT
CASSQAGTGENSPLHF
>14|TRBJ2-1|TRBV4-3|-|-
TGCGCCAGCAGCCACGATTCGGGGCGCAATGAGCAGTTCTTC
CASSHDSGRNEQFF
>13|TRBJ1-5|TRBV30|TRBD1|-
TGTGCCTGGAGCTTGACAGGGGGTCAGCCCCAGCATTTT
CAWSLTGGQPQHF
>15|TRBJ2-5|TRBV5-4|-|few
TGTGCCAGCAGCTTGAAGCGCGGACAGCAAGAGACCCAGTACTTC
CASSLKRGQQETQYF
>14|TRBJ2-5|TRBV29-1|TRBD1|few
TGCAGCGTTGAGCATAGGGGGCTTTTGGAGACCCAGTACTTC
CSVEHRGLLETQYF
>14|TRBJ2-5|TRBV7-6|-|-
TGTGCCAGCAGCACCGGGACGGAGAAAGAGACCCAGTACTTC
CASSTGTEKETQYF
>11|TRBJ1-4|TRBV20-1|-|-
TGCAGTGCTAAGGGGGATGAAAAACTGTTTTTT
CSAKGDEKLFF
>14|TRBJ2-2|TRBV29-1|TRBD1|-
TGCAGCGGGACCGGGACAGGGGGCCCCGGGGAGCTGTTTTTT
CSGTGTGGPGELFF
>14|TRBJ2-3|TRBV6-1|-|-
TGTGCCAGCAGTCTCGGACCAGCCGCAGATACGCAGTATTTT
CASSLGPAADTQYF
>15|TRBJ1-5|TRBV7-2|TRBD1|-
TGTGCCAGCAGCTTAGCAAAAGGGGGCCTTCAGCCCCAGCATTTT
CASSLAKGGLQPQHF
>12|TRBJ1-2|TRBV11-2|-|-
TGTGCCAGCAGGCTAAGGGACGCGTCACGAGTCTTC
CASRLRDASRVF
>12|TRBJ2-7|TRBV7-2|-|-
TGTGCCAGCACTACTGCGGCCTACGAGCAGTACTTC
CASTTAAYEQYF
>14|TRBJ1-5|TRBV9|TRBD1|few
TGTGCCAGCAGCGTAGATTCAGGGGGGCTGCCCCAGCATTTT
CASSVDSGGLPQHF
>12|TRBJ1-1|TRBV29-1|-|-
TGCAGCGTCACGATCAGCGACACTGAAGCTTTCTTT
CSVTISDTEAFF
>13|TRBJ2-1|TRBV5-1|-|medium-sized
TGCGCCAGCAGCTTGGGTGGTCACAATGAGCAGTTCTTC
CASSLGGHNEQFF
>16|TRBJ1-2|TRBV4-2|-|-
TGTGCCAGCAGCCAAGAATACCGACAGATGAACTATGGCTACACCTTC
CASSQEYRQMNYGYTF
>12|TRBJ1-2|TRBV6-4|-|-
TGTGCCAGCAGTGACCGGGGTACCGGCTACACCTTC
CASSDRGTGYTF
>14|TRBJ2-7|TRBV9|-|-
TGTGCCAGCAGCGAGACGGACATCTCCTACGAGCAGTACTTC
CASSETDISYEQYF
>13|TRBJ2-7|TRBV29-1|-|-
TGCAGCGTTGAAGGCGGTGGGCGCGGGGAGCAGTACTTC
CSVEGGGRGEQYF
>13|TRBJ2-3|TRBV7-2|-|few
TGTGCCAGCCTCCTCAGGGGCACAGATACGCAGTATTTT
CASLLRGTDTQYF
>16|TRBJ2-2|TRBV9|-|-
TGTGCCAGCAGCGTAGGTAGCATCGTGAACACCGGGGAGCTGTTTTTT
CASSVGSIVNTGELFF
>17|TRBJ2-6|TRBV29-1|-|-
TGCAGCGTTCGGGATGGGAAGTCCAATCCTGGGGCCAACGTCCTGACTTTC
CSVRDGKSNPGANVLTF
>15|TRBJ2-5|TRBV7-2|TRBD1|-
TGTGCCAGCAGCAAGACAGGGGGCGAGAGAGAGACCCAGTACTTC
CASSKTGGERETQYF
>12|TRBJ1-1|TRBV29-1|-|-
TGCAGCGGTGGACAGACGAACACTGAAGCTTTCTTT
CSGGQTNTEAFF
>16|TRBJ2-7|TRBV18|-|-
TGTGCCAGCTCACCAACCGGGACACCGAGCTCCTACGAGCAGTACTTC
CASSPTGTPSSYEQYF
>12|TRBJ2-2|TRBV5-1|TRBD1|-
TGCGCCAGCCGGGACAGCACCGGGGAGCTGTTTTTT
CASRDSTGELFF
>15|TRBJ2-1|TRBV7-9|TRBD2|-
TGTGCCAGCAGCTCGGGACTAGCCGCCTACAATGAGCAGTTCTTC
CASSSGLAAYNEQFF
>16|TRBJ2-3|TRBV29-1|-|few
TGCAGCGTTGAAGAGCGACAGAGAAAACTTCCATATACGCAGTATTTT
CSVEERQRKLPYTQYF
>14|TRBJ1-5|TRBV7-2|TRBD1|-
TGTGCCAGCAGCACCGGACAGGGTCGACAGCCCCAGCATTTT
CASSTGQGRQPQHF
>12|TRBJ2-7|TRBV29-1|-|-
TGCAGCGTTTCCGTCGAGGGCTACGAGCAGTACTTC
CSVSVEGYEQYF
>13|TRBJ2-1|TRBV2|-|-
TGTGCCAGCAGTGAGGACCGTTACAATGAGCAGTTCTTC
CASSEDRYNEQFF
>15|TRBJ1-5|TRBV27|-|-
TGTGCCAGCAGTTTATCGTGGACAGGCAATCAGCCCCAGCATTTT
CASSLSWTGNQPQHF
>14|TRBJ2-3|TRBV2|-|many
TGTGCCAGCCTGGCGGCGGCTAGCACAGATACGCAGTATTTT
CASLAAASTDTQYF
>14|TRBJ1-2|TRBV27|-|-
TGTGCCAGCAGTTCCTATCCGGACAAGGGTGGGCTCAACTTC
CASSSYPDKGGLNF
>12|TRBJ2-7|TRBV7-9|-|once
TGTGCCATCGGGCTGGACTCCTACGAGCAGTACTTC
CAIGLDSYEQYF
>13|TRBJ2-5|TRBV6-5|TRBD1|-
TGTGCCAGCACCAGGACAGGACAAGAGACCCAGTACTTC
CASTRTGQETQYF
>13|TRBJ2-1|TRBV29-1|-|few
TGCAGCGTTGATGAATCGTGGGATGCTGAGCAGTTCTTC
CSVDESWDAEQFF
>16|TRBJ1-4|TRBV18|-|-
TGTGCCAGCTCACCACCATTGAGGAGGTCTGAGGAAAAACTGTTTTTT
CASSPPLRRSEEKLFF